The sequence of this TCR beta chain was determined in a study of regulatory T cells in long-lasting Graves disease. CDR3-region Arm-PCR and iRepertoire HTBI primers produced the TCR beta libraries. Original handling: Identified segments across samples numbered fewer than 80 TRBV and about 15 TRBJ. MiXCR was run by TCRdb on the multiplex PCR reads, yielding one entry per CDR3 protein. TCRdb's processing, not the authors', yielded these V and J calls. The sample shows around 300,000 distinct CDR3 sequences, 22% of them seen only once. Notes on the study in general: Persistent disease was characterized by preferential usage of TRBV28, TRBJ1-2 and TRBJ2-5. Study of thyroid tissue was not done, with only peripheral blood studied.

Time point meaning: persistent/refractory GD, antithyroid drugs over 5 years with positive TRAb. RNA from PBMCs was the source of the TCR library. An endocrinology department in Xi'an, China, supplied the patients. CDR1 and CDR2 from the germline V gene are SNHLY and FYNNEI. Trimming took 5 bases from V and 3 from J, leaving 13 bases between them. This CDR3 has 14 residues. This clonotype has a count of ten or more. Its antigen remains unidentified. The sample was peripheral blood mononuclear cells (PBMCs), taken when the disease was refractory, from a patient treated with antithyroid drugs. The receptor was derived from a female donor with Graves disease. V is TRBV2 and J is TRBJ1-1; D unclear. This CDR3 reads CASSYSDGYTEAFF. The CDR3, as DNA: TGTGCCAGCAGTTATTCGGACGGCTACACTGAAGCTTTCTTT.